This T cell receptor (beta chain) originates from a study of cytomegalovirus exposure and HLA in healthy donors. Study as a whole: Findings of an earlier analysis included under 140 million unique TCR beta sequences from roughly 190 million T cells. Study findings and constraints: Analysis was carried out at a later point, and it linked a missense DCLRE1C variant to TCR beta V- and J-gene trimming. The investigators catalogued some 160 TCR beta chains as cytomegalovirus-associated. Reported results showed that the classifier diagnosed cytomegalovirus status with high specificity and sensitivity.

Comment on this clone: What it recognizes is unknown.

PCR primers comprised 60 Vbeta and 13 Jbeta primers. The protocol was immunoSEQ multiplex PCR, while the TCRdb copy is restricted to in-frame clones and leaves out a portion. The repertoire holds 180,000 or so clones, with approximately 80% as singletons. CDR3 length: 12 residues. Per the germline V gene, CDR1 is LNHDA and CDR2 is SQIVND (reference sequence). Trimming removed 3 bases from V and 6 bases from J; junction bases left unmatched: 2. Material: PBMCs. This sequence was found in a woman between 50 and 59 years old in good health and CMV-seronegative. This chain joins TRBV19 and TRBJ2-7; TRBD2 matches 7 bases. The CDR3 DNA is TGTGCCAGTAGTATGGCGGGAGTCGAGCAGTACTTC. Translation: CASSMAGVEQYF.